The source of this T cell receptor beta chain is a study of cytomegalovirus exposure and HLA in healthy donors. Overall study: The same platform used for the 650 to 700 first-cohort repertoires was also used for the 95 to 150 validation repertoires, as a later analysis reported.

Study-wide findings and caveats: In vitro checks showed that a few CMV-associated chains really do target CMV antigens. Some TCR beta chains (over 150 of them) were listed as cytomegalovirus-associated.

Sequencing used immunoSEQ multiplex PCR; TCRdb keeps in-frame clones, though not all of them. Of about 70,000 clones in the sample, 94% are singletons; the top ten hold 1.5% to 2%. On this clone: Its antigen is undetermined.

CDR3 length: 14 residues. With 6 bases clipped from V and 8 bases from J, the junction kept 8 bases outside the gene matches. Germline V gives CDR1 SNHLY, CDR2 FYNNEI. The sequencing input was PBMCs. This TCR was sampled from a young woman in good health and CMV-seropositive. V is TRBV2 and J is TRBJ2-4; 9 positions agree with TRBD1. For the CDR3, the DNA is TGTGCCAGCAGGACCGGACAGGGGATGGACATTCAGTACTTC. Translated, it gives CASRTGQGMDIQYF.